This T cell receptor (beta chain) was found in a study of early T cells in non-severe SARS-CoV-2 infection. Ten or more counts support this clonotype. Trimming left V 7 bases short and J 8 bases short, with 26 bases between. The CDR3 totals 16 residues. Per the germline V gene, CDR1 is LNHDA and CDR2 is SQIVND (reference sequence). Individual cDNA molecules carried attached unique molecular identifiers. From the 5' RACE reads, TCRdb called clonotypes with MiXCR, one entry per CDR3 protein. The sample has roughly 47,000 distinct CDR3 sequences; about 6.3% are singletons. Sequencing was performed on whole blood, taken at baseline. The rearrangement links TRBV19 to TRBJ1-2; D remains unclear. The receptor was isolated from an adult who was a healthcare worker with PCR-confirmed SARS-CoV-2 infection or an uninfected control (not recorded which). CDR3 bases: TGTGCCAGTACCCAAAATAGCAAGGGCATCGCTATGGGCTACACCTTC. Translation: CASTQNSKGIAMGYTF.